The entry below describes one T cell receptor beta chain. Its antigen remains unknown. This entry is derived from a study of OX40 agonist ivuxolimab in advanced cancers. Study-wide background: Dose-escalation cases comprised hepatocellular carcinoma, melanoma, renal cell or head and neck cancer. Previous treatment with anti-PD-1, anti-PD-L1 or anti-CTLA-4 therapy was allowed; less than 45% had received some. General study findings and limits: Doses of 0.1 to 3.0 mg/kg were accompanied by clonal expansion of CD4+ and CD8+ blood T cells by week 6.

CDR1 and CDR2 (germline): LNHDA, SQIVND (reference sequence). The CDR3 has 14 amino acids. With 2 bases removed from V and 4 bases from J, the gap between germline ends came to 9 bases. Measured with immunoSEQ multiplex PCR; TCRdb has only the in-frame clones, and not every one. The table lists about 55,000 clones, 88% of them singletons. The sequenced sample was CD4+ or CD8+ T cells sorted from blood, obtained in a trial of the OX40 agonist ivuxolimab. The origin of this receptor is an adult with an advanced solid tumor such as melanoma, head and neck, liver or kidney cancer. J is TRBJ1-5 and V is TRBV19; a weak D match, TRBD1 (5 bases). The CDR3 spells CASSIRRGNQPQHF. CDR3 in DNA: TGTGCCAGTAGTATACGCCGGGGGAATCAGCCCCAGCATTTT.